These T cell receptor beta chains were read from a single sample in a study of memory CD4+ T cells and cytomegalovirus serostatus. TCRdb's table, derived via immunoSEQ multiplex PCR, lists solely in-frame clones and lacks some. The table has tens of thousands of clones, roughly 80% seen once; the top ten hold roughly 0.65%. The source material was memory CD4+ T cells from blood. These receptors were obtained from an adult in good health and CMV-seronegative. Some clones in this sample may be carry-over from other donors' samples. CDR3s include the opening cysteine and the closing phenylalanine or tryptophan. D genes are given only for firm matches. Expanded clones are given a class, and other clones once, few, many or no size at all.

TRBJ2-7	.	TRBV18	TRBD1	TGTGCCAGCTCGCCTCTCATACCGGGACAGGGTACCCACCTCTACGAGCAGTACTTC	CASSPLIPGQGTHLYEQYF
TRBJ1-3	.	TRBV21-1	.	TGTGCCAGCAGCAAATGGGCAGACTCTGGAAACACCATATATTTT	CASSKWADSGNTIYF
TRBJ1-1	.	TRBV10-3	.	TGTGCCATCAGTGAAATAGTCGGCTTGCAAGCTTTCTTT	CAISEIVGLQAFF
TRBJ2-7	.	TRBV9	TRBD1	TGTGCCAGCAGCGGGACAGGAGCCTCCTACGAGCAGTACTTC	CASSGTGASYEQYF
TRBJ2-6	.	TRBV19	.	TGTGCCAGTAGTATTCCAGGCAGGCTTATGGCTGGGGCCAACGTCCTGACTTTC	CASSIPGRLMAGANVLTF
TRBJ1-3	.	TRBV5-1	.	TGCGCCAGCAGCTTAGGGGCAGGAAACACCATATATTTT	CASSLGAGNTIYF
TRBJ1-4	.	TRBV5-5	.	TGTGCCAGCAGCCCGGGTACCGGGGGGCACGAAAAACTGTTTTTT	CASSPGTGGHEKLFF
TRBJ2-4	.	TRBV28	.	TGTGCCAGCAGTGCATACAGTACTCTAGCCAAAAACATTCAGTACTTC	CASSAYSTLAKNIQYF
TRBJ1-1	.	TRBV4-2	.	TGTGCCAGCAGCCAGCAGTCAGCGATGAACACTGAAGCTTTCTTT	CASSQQSAMNTEAFF
TRBJ1-3	once	TRBV30	.	TGTGCCTGGAGTATAGGGACAGGAAACACCATATATTTT	CAWSIGTGNTIYF
TRBJ1-2	.	TRBV19	.	TGTGCCAGTAGTACAGTAGAACGGGGCTATGGCTACACCTTC	CASSTVERGYGYTF
TRBJ1-2	.	TRBV30	.	TGTGCCTGGAGTTCATTAGGTTGGGGCTACACCTTC	CAWSSLGWGYTF
TRBJ1-2	.	TRBV5-1	.	TGCGCCAGCAGCAAAGGACTTGACGGAGGTCTGAACTATGGCTACACCTTC	CASSKGLDGGLNYGYTF
TRBJ1-1	.	TRBV25-1	.	TGTGCCAGCAGTGAGGATAGGGGGAACACTGAAGCTTTCTTT	CASSEDRGNTEAFF
TRBJ2-7	.	TRBV5-6	TRBD1	TGTGCCAGCAGCTCCGCTAGTTTAGGGACAGGCCGATACGAGCAGTACTTC	CASSSASLGTGRYEQYF
TRBJ2-5	.	TRBV4-1	TRBD2	TGCGCCAGCAGCCAAGATGGCCTAGCGGGAGAGACCCAGTACTTC	CASSQDGLAGETQYF
TRBJ2-1	once	TRBV5-1	TRBD1	TGCGCCAGCGGTACTCGGGACAGGGGATACAATGAGCAGTTCTTC	CASGTRDRGYNEQFF
TRBJ2-1	.	TRBV10-2	.	TGCGCCAGCAGACTAGCTGACAATGAGCAGTTCTTC	CASRLADNEQFF
TRBJ1-2	once	TRBV28	TRBD1	TGTGCCAGCAGTTACCCACAGGGGTATGGCTACACCTTC	CASSYPQGYGYTF
TRBJ1-1	.	TRBV5-8	.	TGTGCCAGCAGCTTGGAAAGATCAGTGAACACTGAAGCTTTCTTT	CASSLERSVNTEAFF
TRBJ2-7	once	TRBV6-5	TRBD1	TGTGCCAGCAGTTACCGACAGGGGACTCACGAGCAGTACTTC	CASSYRQGTHEQYF
TRBJ2-2	.	TRBV7-2	TRBD2	TGTGCCAGCAGCTTAGCGGTAGCGGGGGGGCCGGGCACCGGGGAGCTGTTTTTT	CASSLAVAGGPGTGELFF
TRBJ1-6	few	TRBV7-9	TRBD1	TGTGCCAGCAGCTTTGGGACAAGGACAGGGTCGCATTCACCCCTCCACTTT	CASSFGTRTGSHSPLHF
TRBJ1-6	few	TRBV5-6	.	TGTGCCAGCAGCTTTTTAGGGCAGGGTTCACCCCTCCACTTT	CASSFLGQGSPLHF
TRBJ2-7	.	TRBV5-1	.	TGCGCCAGCAGCCCGGCTGGGGGTTTTTACGAGCAGTACTTC	CASSPAGGFYEQYF
TRBJ1-2	.	TRBV11-2	.	TGTGCCAGCAGTCGGGGGGGTGGCTACACCTTC	CASSRGGGYTF
TRBJ1-1	few	TRBV2	.	TGTGCCAGCAAAGGACAGATAAACACTGAAGCTTTCTTT	CASKGQINTEAFF
TRBJ1-6	.	TRBV19	.	TGTGCCAGTAGTATAAGGGGTGATAATTCACCCCTCCACTTT	CASSIRGDNSPLHF
TRBJ1-2	.	TRBV30	.	TGTGCCTGGAGTCCGCCCCCCGCCCGTGGCTACACCTTC	CAWSPPPARGYTF
TRBJ2-1	.	TRBV6-5	.	TGTGCCAGCAGTTACTCGCCGGAGGAGCAGTTCTTC	CASSYSPEEQFF
TRBJ2-5	.	TRBV5-1	.	TGCGCCAGCTGCTCGGGCGGGATTTGGCAAGAGACCCAGTACTTC	CASCSGGIWQETQYF
TRBJ1-5	few	TRBV6-5	.	TGTGCCAGCAGTCCACTGGGGGGCGCGAATCAGCCCCAGCATTTT	CASSPLGGANQPQHF
TRBJ1-5	.	TRBV29-1	.	TGCAGCGTTGAAGTGGGAGGGAATAGCAATCAGCCCCAGCATTTT	CSVEVGGNSNQPQHF